These 24 T cell receptor beta chains were sequenced from one sample in a study of control samples from healthy donors and cancer patients (dated by TCRdb to the early 2020s). The library came from the immunoSEQ multiplex PCR assay. As stored in TCRdb, this immuneACCESS dataset retains in-frame rearrangements with V and J assigned. A fraction of the clones does not appear; measured against another copy, unresolved V genes explain less than half of the discrepancy, and the remainder lacks a known reason. This sample is represented by tens of thousands of clones; approximately 87% of them were singletons. 20% of the sample lies in the top ten. The sequenced sample consisted of blood. Receptors were obtained from a man in his forties or fifties in good health.

The chain has TRBV7-9 and TRBJ1-3; D unresolved. V gave up 3 bases and J gave up 6 bases, with 6 bases separating them. This CDR3 has 12 residues. The germline V gene encodes CDR1 SEHNR and CDR2 FQNEAQ (reference sequence). The CDR3 region is CASSFTENTIYF. CDR3 nucleotide sequence: TGTGCCAGCAGCTTTACGGAAAACACCATATATTTT.

In its sample, this clone was seen a few times. The J gene is TRBJ2-3, the V gene TRBV4-1; possible D gene TRBD2, 6 bases. CDR1 is MGHRA and CDR2 is YSYEKL in the germline V gene. Trimming shortened V by 0 bases and J by 1 base, and 14 bases separated the two germline ends. The CDR3 spans 17 residues. In nucleotides, the CDR3 is TGCGCCAGCAGCCAAGAGGGTTCGGGCGGGGGCACAGATACGCAGTATTTT. Translated, it gives CASSQEGSGGGTDTQYF.

The V and J genes are TRBV7-6 and TRBJ1-1; D is undetermined. In germline, CDR1 is SGHVS, CDR2 FNYEAQ. V lost 1 base, J lost 8 bases, and 11 bases lay in between. The CDR3 covers 13 residues. The CDR3 DNA follows: TGTGCCAGCAGCTTAGGAGCTGCCACCGAAGCTTTCTTT. It is translated as CASSLGAATEAFF.

The chain couples TRBV28 to TRBJ2-5, with D perhaps matching TRBD2 (5 bases). Germline loops: CDR1 MDHEN, CDR2 SYDVKM. Trimming removed 1 base from V and 7 bases from J, with 13 bases in between. This CDR3 region has 14 residues. Here the CDR3 reads CASSLSGKLGTQYF. DNA for the CDR3: TGTGCCAGCAGTTTATCGGGGAAATTGGGGACCCAGTACTTC. The full variable domain, completed using reference TRBV28 and TRBJ2-5, is DVKVTQSSRYLVKRTGEKVFLECVQDMDHENMFWYRQDPGLGLRLIYFSYDVKMKEKGDIPEGYSVSREKKERFSLILESASTNQTSMYLCASSLSGKLGTQYFGPGTRLLVL.

The V gene is TRBV4-2, the J gene TRBJ1-2; D ambiguous. Looked up from germline, CDR1 is LGHNA and CDR2 is YNFKEQ. V lost 1 base to trimming and J lost 10 bases, with 16 bases between them. This CDR3 is built from 14 residues. The CDR3 reads CASSQGDGERDYTF. The CDR3 DNA reads TGTGCCAGCAGCCAAGGGGATGGCGAACGGGACTACACCTTC.

The gene calls are TRBV5-1 and TRBJ2-3; 13 bases are shared with TRBD2. CDR3 length: 17 amino acids. Germline CDR1 and CDR2: SGHRS and YFSETQ. V dropped 1 base and J dropped 8; count of bases not matched to a gene: 10. CDR3 amino acids: CASSLLPGTSGTVTQYF. The CDR3, as DNA: TGCGCCAGCAGCTTGCTACCCGGGACTAGCGGGACGGTTACGCAGTATTTT.

The rearrangement links TRBV12-2 to TRBJ2-5; TRBD1 is taken as the D call from the table, unchecked against the DNA. TRBV12-2 is termed a pseudogene. The CDR3 totals 13 residues. The CDR3 DNA is TGTGCAAGTCGCTTACAGGGAAGGGAGACCCAGTACTTC. This translates into CASRLQGRETQYF.

The rearrangement joins TRBV5-4 to TRBJ2-4; 8 positions match TRBD2. Germline CDR1 and CDR2: SGHNT and YYREEE (reference sequence). J was trimmed by 0 bases and V by 0 bases; bases with no gene match: 2. The CDR3 totals 16 residues. The CDR3 DNA is TGTGCCAGCAGCTTGGATCTAGCGGGAGCCAAAAACATTCAGTACTTC. Translation gives CASSLDLAGAKNIQYF.

In its sample, this clone was seen once. This rearrangement joins TRBV29-1 to TRBJ2-5; D might be TRBD1 (5 bases). The CDR3 runs to 12 residues. Germline loops: CDR1 SQVTM, CDR2 ANQGSEA. Trimming removed 5 bases at V and 5 bases at J, with 12 bases between. The CDR3 coding sequence is TGCAGCGTTCAGGGTTCACGGGAGACCCAGTACTTC. It is translated as CSVQGSRETQYF.

This clone has ten or more counts. The chain carries TRBV30 and TRBJ1-2; no clear D. This CDR3 is 12 amino acids long. Trimming cost V 1 base and J 6 bases, with 9 bases left between them. CDR1 is GTSNPN and CDR2 is SVGIG in the germline V gene (reference sequence). The CDR3 loop is CAWSGGLDGYTF. CDR3 nucleotide sequence: TGTGCCTGGAGTGGAGGGTTAGATGGCTACACCTTC.

The V gene is TRBV11-2, the J gene TRBJ1-1; 9 positions agree with TRBD1. Germline CDR1 and CDR2: SGHAT and FQNNGV. Trimming took 6 bases from V and 3 from J; bases not matched to a gene: 5. This CDR3 region has 14 residues. The CDR3 loop reads CASSSGQGYTEAFF. Written as DNA, the CDR3 is TGTGCCAGCAGTTCTGGACAGGGGTACACTGAAGCTTTCTTT.

The V and J genes are TRBV6-1 and TRBJ2-1; TRBD2 aligns across 11 bases. Germline values: CDR1 MNHNS, CDR2 SASEGT. This CDR3 region has 15 residues. With V trimmed by 2 bases and J by 8 bases, 5 bases remained unmatched. CDR3 sequence: CASSELAGGVDEQFF. The CDR3 DNA sequence: TGTGCCAGCAGTGAACTAGCGGGGGGCGTGGATGAGCAGTTCTTC.

This clone was recorded once. V is TRBV6-5 and J is TRBJ2-7; D is undetermined. The CDR3 has 12 residues. The ends were cut back, 6 bases at V and 2 bases at J, with 8 bases in the middle. Per germline, CDR1 MNHEY and CDR2 SVGAGI. The CDR3 spells CASSSDAYEQYF. The CDR3 DNA reads as TGTGCCAGCAGCTCGGACGCCTACGAGCAGTACTTC.

The rearrangement uses TRBV28 and TRBJ1-5; D gene uncertain. The CDR3 runs 15 residues. The germline V gene encodes CDR1 MDHEN and CDR2 SYDVKM. The germline V and J ends were trimmed by 3 bases and 4 bases, with 13 bases remaining between them. The CDR3 here is CASSFYPGGNQPQHF. CDR3 coding DNA: TGTGCCAGCAGTTTTTACCCCGGAGGAAATCAGCCCCAGCATTTT.

The gene calls are TRBV23-1 and TRBJ2-2; D gene uncertain. TRBV23-1 is an open reading frame, and its role is uncertain. This CDR3 has 15 amino acids. Trimming cost V 3 bases and J 3 bases, with 11 bases left between them. The CDR3 nucleotides read TGCGCCAGCAGTCAGTCCCCTTACGACACCGGGGAGCTGTTTTTT. Its translation: CASSQSPYDTGELFF.

The count of this clone is one. The chain couples TRBV12-3 or TRBV12-4 to TRBJ2-2; D call uncertain. The CDR3 sequence is 13 residues long. The ends were cut back, 6 bases at V and 7 bases at J, with 12 bases in the middle. CDR3 sequence: CASSPHIDGELFF. In nucleotides, the CDR3 is TGTGCCAGCAGCCCCCACATTGACGGGGAGCTGTTTTTT.

V is TRBV3-1 (or the pseudogene TRBV3-2) and J is TRBJ1-5; D call uncertain. The germline V gene encodes CDR1 LGHDT and CDR2 YNNKEL (reference sequence). The CDR3 extends over 12 amino acids. Trimming cost V 0 bases and J 5 bases, with 2 bases left between them. The CDR3 loop reads CASSQEDQPQHF. The CDR3, as DNA: TGTGCCAGCAGCCAAGAGGATCAGCCCCAGCATTTT.

By frequency in the sample, this clone is medium-sized. The rearrangement uses TRBV29-1 and TRBJ1-2; the D is unclear. CDR1 and CDR2 (germline): SQVTM, ANQGSEA. This CDR3 has 14 amino acids. Trimming took off 3 bases at V and 4 bases at J, with 15 bases between the two ends. Here the CDR3 reads CSVEDHPPSYGYTF. CDR3 DNA: TGCAGCGTTGAGGATCATCCGCCAAGCTATGGCTACACCTTC.

The rearrangement joins TRBV27 to TRBJ2-1; perhaps TRBD2 as D (5 bases). The CDR3 has 14 amino acids. V was cut by 5 bases and J by 5 bases, with 13 bases left in between. Per germline, CDR1 MNHEY and CDR2 SMNVEV (reference sequence). This CDR3 is CASSALSGNNEQFF. The CDR3 DNA sequence: TGTGCCAGCAGTGCCCTCAGCGGTAACAATGAGCAGTTCTTC.

The rearrangement uses TRBV27 and TRBJ2-2, with 7 bases that match TRBD2. Germline CDR1 MNHEY, CDR2 SMNVEV (reference sequence). There are 16 residues in the CDR3. J was trimmed by 5 bases and V by 6 bases; bases with no gene match: 12. The CDR3 spells CASSRLWGEGTGELFF. The CDR3 nucleotides are TGTGCCAGCAGCCGCTTGTGGGGGGAGGGAACCGGGGAGCTGTTTTTT.

The V call is TRBV2, the J call TRBJ2-5, with 13 bases lining up with TRBD2. Trimming took 5 bases from V and 5 from J; bases not matched to a gene: 2. Germline V gene lookup returns CDR1 SNHLY and CDR2 FYNNEI. This CDR3 is built from 14 residues. In DNA, the CDR3 is TGTGCCAGCAGTAGACTAGCGGGGGGTGAGACCCAGTACTTC. As protein: CASSRLAGGETQYF.

The genes are TRBV5-1 and TRBJ1-1, with a possible D match to TRBD1 (5 bases). The CDR3 sequence is 14 residues long. Germline CDR1 reads SGHRS; CDR2 reads YFSETQ. V dropped 0 bases and J dropped 5 bases, with 11 bases sitting between them. CDR3 amino acids: CASSLVGAATEAFF. As DNA, the CDR3 is TGCGCCAGCAGCTTGGTAGGGGCGGCGACTGAAGCTTTCTTT.

V and J are TRBV25-1 and TRBJ1-2; D gene uncertain. This CDR3 comprises 14 residues. Germline V gene sequence: CDR1 MGHDK, CDR2 SYGVNS. V lost 2 bases and J 4 bases, leaving 11 bases between the germline ends. The CDR3 sequence is CASSEISEIYGYTF. In DNA, the CDR3 is TGTGCCAGCAGTGAAATCTCCGAAATCTATGGCTACACCTTC.

The rearrangement uses TRBV6-1 and TRBJ1-6, with 8 nucleotides matching TRBD1. CDR3 length: 15 amino acids. The germline V gene has CDR1 MNHNS and CDR2 SASEGT. The V and J ends lost 6 bases and 10 bases, in that order; junction bases with no gene match: 11. In DNA form, the CDR3 reads TGTGCCAGCAGCCACGGACAGGGAGTAGGGTCACCCCTCCACTTT. Its protein is CASSHGQGVGSPLHF.